This T cell receptor beta chain came from a study of a mutant IDH1 vaccine in newly diagnosed glioma. Study-wide background: Treated individuals were around 60% male and around 40% female, averaging approximately 40 years of age. Beforehand, treatment had been radiotherapy, temozolomide, or both; the majority received both.

Only in-frame clones appear in the TCRdb table, and some are missing; sequencing was by immunoSEQ multiplex PCR. This table holds around 87,000 clones, 80% to 90% found once. Regarding the study as a whole: Top peripheral T cell clonotype shifts appeared unrelated to pseudoprogression. Across multiple MHC alleles, 93.3% of patients had vaccine-induced responses.

Germline CDR1 is LNHNV and CDR2 is YYDKDF (reference sequence). The V segment lost 0 bases and the J segment 5 bases; nucleotides outside the gene matches: 8. The CDR3 consists of 17 residues. Concerning this clone itself: Its cognate antigen is unknown.

Time point reported: baseline, week 1 (first vaccination visit). Stated treatment: pre-vaccination baseline after standard-of-care therapy. The source was PBMCs, collected from a glioma patient treated with radiotherapy, temozolomide or both. The chain employs TRBV15 and TRBJ2-3; TRBD1 matches at 10 bases. The receptor comes from a woman aged 45-59 years with glioma. CDR3 loop: CATSREDGGQGRDTQYF. CDR3 coding DNA: TGTGCCACCAGCAGAGAAGATGGGGGACAGGGGAGAGATACGCAGTATTTT.